This is a list of T cell receptor beta chains from one sample in a study of blood T cell repertoires in COVID-19. The data were produced by immunoSEQ multiplex PCR, yet TCRdb's version contains in-frame clones alone and is incomplete. The table includes 65,000 to 70,000 clones, roughly 81% detected once. The source material was peripheral blood. These receptors originate from a human donor in a cohort sampled during active COVID-19. CDR3s include the opening cysteine and the closing phenylalanine or tryptophan. The D gene is left open where the match is weak. For some rows the clone size is stated as once, few or many, or as a class when expanded; others skip it.

d_gene	abundance	j_gene	v_gene	CDR3nt	CDR3aa
TRBD2	few	TRBJ2-7	TRBV6-1	TGTGCCAGCAGTGAAGGGGAGGGCCACTCCGAGCAGTACTTC	CASSEGEGHSEQYF
TRBD1	-	TRBJ1-4	TRBV11-1	TGTGCCAGCAGCGTGGGGACAGGGGGCGATGAAAAACTGTTTTTT	CASSVGTGGDEKLFF
TRBD1	-	TRBJ2-5	TRBV18	TGTGCCAGCTCACGCCCCGGGACAGTCCAAGAGACCCAGTACTTC	CASSRPGTVQETQYF
TRBD1	-	TRBJ2-7	TRBV28	TGTGCCAGCAGCTCTGGGGGCGGGACAGGGTACTACGAGCAGTACTTC	CASSSGGGTGYYEQYF
-	few	TRBJ2-1	TRBV19	TGTGCCAGTAGTTTAAGCCGGGACACCCAGCAGTTCTTC	CASSLSRDTQQFF
-	-	TRBJ2-1	TRBV10-1	TGCGCCAGCAGTGACACTGTCTACAATGAGCAGTTCTTC	CASSDTVYNEQFF
TRBD1	-	TRBJ1-2	TRBV5-4	TGTGCCAGCAGCTTTACAGGGGGCAATGGCTACACCTTC	CASSFTGGNGYTF
-	-	TRBJ2-1	TRBV7-3	TGTGCCAGCAGCTTAAATTCTCGGGTGAAAAATGAGGAGCAGTTCTTC	CASSLNSRVKNEEQFF
TRBD1	-	TRBJ2-1	TRBV11-2	TGTGCCAGCAGCTCCTTCCGGGACAGAAGGAATGAGCAGTTCTTC	CASSSFRDRRNEQFF
-	-	TRBJ2-1	TRBV18	TGTGCCAGCTCATCCGACTATGAGCAGTTCTTC	CASSSDYEQFF
TRBD1	-	TRBJ2-7	TRBV28	TGTGCCAGCAGTCCAGGGGGCGGGTACGAGCAGTACTTC	CASSPGGGYEQYF
TRBD1	-	TRBJ2-5	TRBV10-3	TGTGCCATCTCACAGGGGATTCGGGAGACCCAGTACTTC	CAISQGIRETQYF
TRBD1	-	TRBJ2-1	TRBV7-3	TGTGCCAGCAGCTTAGGGGACAGGGATTTCGATGAGCAGTTCTTC	CASSLGDRDFDEQFF
-	-	TRBJ2-7	TRBV19	TGTGCCAGTAGTCCTCGGTTGTTGGACGAGCAGTACTTC	CASSPRLLDEQYF
TRBD1	-	TRBJ1-2	TRBV29-1	TGCAGCGCCCGACAGGGGGCGAGCTATGGCTACACCTTC	CSARQGASYGYTF
TRBD2	-	TRBJ2-1	TRBV9	TGTGCCAGCAGCAACCCTAGCGGGAGGGCCGGGTCGATCTATGAGCAGTTCTTC	CASSNPSGRAGSIYEQFF
-	-	TRBJ1-5	TRBV30	TGTGCCTGGAGTGTACTTGCGGGACGGGGGCCCCAGCATTTT	CAWSVLAGRGPQHF
TRBD2	-	TRBJ2-7	TRBV5-1	TGCGCCAGCAGCTTAGAACTAGCGGGCTCTTCCTACGAGCAGTACTTC	CASSLELAGSSYEQYF
-	-	TRBJ1-4	TRBV6-5	TGTGCCAGCAGTTACTATACGTCGACAGTTGAAAAACTGTTTTTT	CASSYYTSTVEKLFF
-	-	TRBJ2-7	TRBV2	TGTGCCAGCAGTACGGGGGTAGGGGAGGCTTACGAGCAGTACTTC	CASSTGVGEAYEQYF
-	-	TRBJ2-2	TRBV5-1	TGCGCCAGCAGCCTACTGAGCACAGGACAGACCGGGGAGCTGTTTTTT	CASSLLSTGQTGELFF
-	once	TRBJ2-3	TRBV5-4	TGTGCCAGCAGCTTTGCCGGTCTCACAGATACGCAGTATTTT	CASSFAGLTDTQYF
-	-	TRBJ1-2	TRBV5-6	TGTGCCAGCAGCTTGGGACAGTTTAGTGATGTTCGGTATGGCTACACCTTC	CASSLGQFSDVRYGYTF
-	-	TRBJ2-7	TRBV4-2	TGTGCCAGCAGCCAAGATCAGGGGCCTTCCTACGAGCAGTACTTC	CASSQDQGPSYEQYF
-	once	TRBJ2-1	TRBV20-1	TGCAGTGCTAACCTGGCTGAGCAGTTCTTC	CSANLAEQFF
TRBD2	-	TRBJ2-5	TRBV6-5	TGTGCCAGCAGCTCCATAAGCGGGAGGGGAGAGACCCAGTACTTC	CASSSISGRGETQYF
-	-	TRBJ1-5	TRBV2	TGTGCCAGCAGGGCGGGGGCTACAGGGTCTCAGCCCCAGCATTTT	CASRAGATGSQPQHF
-	medium-sized	TRBJ1-6	TRBV3-1/TRBV3-2	TGTGCCAGCAGCCAAGAGGGCCGCAGAGGGTCACCCCTCCACTTT	CASSQEGRRGSPLHF
-	-	TRBJ1-5	TRBV12-3/TRBV12-4	TGTGCCAGCAGTTTAAGAGGGCAGCCCCAGCATTTT	CASSLRGQPQHF
TRBD1	once	TRBJ1-2	TRBV28	TGTGCCAGCGGACAGGGATACTATGGCTACACCTTC	CASGQGYYGYTF
TRBD1	-	TRBJ1-5	TRBV19	TGTGCCAGTAGTAGCCCTCCCGGGACAGGGCGAAACCAGCCCCAGCATTTT	CASSSPPGTGRNQPQHF
TRBD1	-	TRBJ1-1	TRBV6-6	TGTGCCAGCAGTTCAAGACAGGGGGTAGACACTGAAGCTTTCTTT	CASSSRQGVDTEAFF
-	-	TRBJ1-1	TRBV4-2	TGTGCCAGCAGCCAAGATTACGTTAGCGAGTTGATGGAAGCTTTCTTT	CASSQDYVSELMEAFF
TRBD1	-	TRBJ2-7	TRBV6-5	TGTGCCAGCAGTCTCCGACAGGGGCCCTACGAGCAGTACTTC	CASSLRQGPYEQYF
-	-	TRBJ1-5	TRBV6-5	TGTGCCAGCAGCCGACAGCGAGGCAATCAGCCCCAGCATTTT	CASSRQRGNQPQHF
-	-	TRBJ1-1	TRBV2	TGTGCCAGCAGGCCCGGGTACACTGAAGCTTTCTTT	CASRPGYTEAFF
TRBD1	few	TRBJ2-7	TRBV28	TGTGCCAGCAGAACGGACAGGGGGCTCTACGAGCAGTACTTC	CASRTDRGLYEQYF
TRBD2	-	TRBJ2-7	TRBV28	TGTGCCAGCAGTCTCCCCGCGGGACTAGCGATTGACGAGCAGTACTTC	CASSLPAGLAIDEQYF
TRBD2	-	TRBJ2-1	TRBV7-9	TGTGCCAGCAGCTTATCGGAGCGGGAGTTTTGTGAGCAGTTCTTC	CASSLSEREFCEQFF
TRBD1	-	TRBJ1-1	TRBV11-2	TGTGCCAGCAGCTTAGGACAGGGGCCCTATGAAGCTTTCTTT	CASSLGQGPYEAFF
TRBD1	-	TRBJ2-7	TRBV13	TGTGCCAGCAGCTTCCAGGGGGCCGTCTCCTACGAGCAGTACTTC	CASSFQGAVSYEQYF